One sample yielded the 32 T cell receptor beta chains listed below, sequenced in a study of blood T cell repertoires in COVID-19. The assay was immunoSEQ multiplex PCR, and TCRdb's table has in-frame clones only and misses some. Among around 200,000 clones listed, 87% were seen once. Sequencing was done on a sample of PBMCs or T cells enriched from blood (not recorded which). Source of these receptors: a man between 18 and 29 years old with acute COVID-19.

The V call is TRBV28, the J call TRBJ2-4, with a weak D call TRBD2 (5 bases). V lost 6 bases and J 6 bases, leaving 18 bases between the germline ends. Germline V gene sequence: CDR1 MDHEN, CDR2 SYDVKM. This CDR3 has 15 residues. This CDR3 is CASRADRDGLNIQYF. The CDR3 DNA sequence: TGTGCCAGCAGAGCGGACCGGGATGGGTTAAACATTCAGTACTTC. The full variable domain, its missing parts supplied by reference TRBV28 and TRBJ2-4, is DVKVTQSSRYLVKRTGEKVFLECVQDMDHENMFWYRQDPGLGLRLIYFSYDVKMKEKGDIPEGYSVSREKKERFSLILESASTNQTSMYLCASRADRDGLNIQYFGAGTRLSVL.

The chain is built from TRBV5-4 and TRBJ2-7, with 7 nucleotides matching TRBD1. The CDR3 is 14 amino acids. Germline CDR1 is SGHNT and CDR2 is YYREEE (reference sequence). V trimming: 0 bases; J trimming: 0 bases; junction bases outside the gene matches: 0. The CDR3 sequence is CASSLGDSSYEQYF. CDR3 coding DNA: TGTGCCAGCAGCTTGGGGGACAGCTCCTACGAGCAGTACTTC. Supplemented by reference TRBV5-4 and TRBJ2-7, the full variable domain reads ETGVTQSPTHLIKTRGQQVTLRCSSQSGHNTVSWYQQALGQGPQFIFQYYREEENGRGNFPPRFSGLQFPNYSSELNVNALELDDSALYLCASSLGDSSYEQYFGPGTRLTVT.

This chain joins TRBV2 and TRBJ1-2; 9 positions agree with TRBD1. Germline loops: CDR1 SNHLY, CDR2 FYNNEI. V was pared by 7 bases and J by 8 bases, with 17 bases of the junction left unmatched. This CDR3 contains 16 residues. The CDR3 loop is CASTILLPGQGQGYTF. The CDR3 coding sequence is TGTGCCAGCACCATACTATTACCGGGACAGGGACAGGGCTACACCTTC.

The chain recombines TRBV24-1 with TRBJ1-2; D is unresolved. CDR3 size: 15 residues. The V gene's germline CDR1 is KGHDR and CDR2 SFDVKD. Trimming removed 2 bases at V and 3 bases at J, with 12 bases between. CDR3 DNA: TGTGCCACCAGTGATTCCCGTGGCGAGGACTATGGCTACACCTTC. This encodes CATSDSRGEDYGYTF.

V gene TRBV11-3 combines with J gene TRBJ2-7; unclear D gene. The CDR3 runs to 13 residues. V was shortened by 4 bases and J by 2 bases, with 9 bases between the two germline ends. Per germline, CDR1 SGHNT and CDR2 YENEEA. CDR3 nucleotides: TGTGCCAGCAGCTCTGACACGACCTACGAGCAGTACTTC. Protein: CASSSDTTYEQYF. Looking up the rest from reference TRBV11-3 and TRBJ2-7 gives the full variable domain: EAGVVQSPRYKIIEKKQPVAFWCNPISGHNTLYWYLQNLGQGPELLIRYENEEAVDDSQLPKDRFSAERLKGVDSTLKIQPAELGDSAVYLCASSSDTTYEQYFGPGTRLTVT.

The chain couples TRBV5-1 to TRBJ2-3; the match to TRBD2 covers 8 bases. Germline trimming cut 0 bases from V and 4 bases from J; bases unmatched to any gene: 10. The germline CDR1 and CDR2 sequences are SGHRS and YFSETQ. The CDR3 consists of 17 residues. The CDR3 sequence: CASSLELSGSSADTQYF. CDR3 coding DNA: TGCGCCAGCAGCTTGGAGCTGAGCGGGAGTAGCGCAGATACGCAGTATTTT.

The chain uses TRBV27 and TRBJ2-3, with 13 bases that match TRBD2. The CDR3 sequence is 17 residues long. Trimming at V came to 10 bases and at J to 4 bases, leaving 14 bases not matched to a gene. The germline V gene has CDR1 MNHEY and CDR2 SMNVEV (reference sequence). CDR3 nucleotides: TGTGCCACCTCTCCTACTAGCGGGAGGGCGGGCGCAGATACGCAGTATTTT. Amino acids: CATSPTSGRAGADTQYF.

The J gene is TRBJ1-2, the V gene TRBV20-1; D is possibly TRBD1 (5 bases). Germline V lookup: CDR1 DFQATT, CDR2 SNEGSKA (reference sequence). V lost 3 bases and J 8 bases, leaving 10 bases between the germline ends. There are 11 residues in the CDR3. CDR3 sequence (DNA): TGCAGTGCTAGTGGCGGGGACGGCTACACCTTC. Amino acids: CSASGGDGYTF.

V and J are TRBV29-1 and TRBJ1-1, with D perhaps matching TRBD1 (6 bases). V lost 0 bases to trimming and J lost 5 bases, with 16 bases between them. The germline CDR1 and CDR2 sequences are SQVTM and ANQGSEA. The CDR3 is 15 residues long. CDR3 sequence reads: CSVEDLGGRRTEAFF. DNA of the CDR3: TGCAGCGTTGAAGATCTGGGGGGGCGGAGAACTGAAGCTTTCTTT.

This clone was seen more than once but under ten times. V and J are TRBV5-4 and TRBJ2-5; the match to TRBD1 covers 9 bases. Germline CDR1 is SGHNT and CDR2 is YYREEE (reference sequence). The length of the CDR3 is 16 residues. V trimming: 2 bases; J trimming: 2 bases; junction bases outside the gene matches: 7. CDR3 in amino acids: CASSFTTGGQQETQYF. CDR3 nucleotide sequence: TGTGCCAGCAGCTTTACAACAGGGGGCCAGCAAGAGACCCAGTACTTC.

CDR3 nucleotides: TGTGCCAGCAGCCCTGACAGCTCCTACGAGCAGTACTTC. Protein product: CASSPDSSYEQYF. The rearrangement joins TRBV11-2 to TRBJ2-7; D possibly corresponds to TRBD1 (5 bases). CDR1 SGHAT and CDR2 FQNNGV come from the germline V gene. The ends were cut back, 5 bases at V and 0 bases at J, with 8 bases in the middle. The length of the CDR3 is 13 residues.

The V call is TRBV19, the J call TRBJ2-7; 9 bases agree with TRBD1. V was clipped by 6 bases and J by 2 bases; unmatched bases: 8. The CDR3 runs 15 residues. The germline gives CDR1 LNHDA, CDR2 SQIVND (reference sequence). The CDR3 DNA follows: TGTGCCAGTAGGGCCGGGACAGGGAAACCCTACGAGCAGTACTTC. Its translation: CASRAGTGKPYEQYF.

V usage is TRBV2 and J usage is TRBJ2-3; 10 bases are a match to TRBD2. The CDR3 totals 14 residues. J gave up 5 bases and V 5 bases, and 4 bases lay outside the gene matches. Germline V gene lookup returns CDR1 SNHLY and CDR2 FYNNEI. For the CDR3, the DNA is TGTGCCAGCAGTCTAGCGGGAGTTGAAGATACGCAGTATTTT. Protein: CASSLAGVEDTQYF.

DNA of the CDR3: TGTGCCAGTAGTATAGCCTTAACAGGGAACCAGCCCCAGCATTTT. Protein: CASSIALTGNQPQHF. The chain couples TRBV19 to TRBJ1-5, with TRBD1 as a possible D gene (6 bases). Germline V gene data show CDR1 as LNHDA and CDR2 as SQIVND (reference sequence). The length of the CDR3 is 15 residues. Trimming stripped 1 base from V and 7 bases from J, with 14 bases between.

The CDR3 DNA sequence: TGTGCCAGCAGCCCTAGACGGGATTTAGCCAAAAACATTCAGTACTTC. Encoded protein: CASSPRRDLAKNIQYF. The chain joins TRBV11-3 to TRBJ2-4, with TRBD2 as a possible D gene (5 bases). This CDR3 is built from 16 residues. CDR1 is SGHNT, CDR2 YENEEA, per germline. V was shortened by 5 bases and J by 0 bases, with 14 bases between the two germline ends. Based on the CDR3 plus reference TRBV11-3 and TRBJ2-4, the full variable domain is EAGVVQSPRYKIIEKKQPVAFWCNPISGHNTLYWYLQNLGQGPELLIRYENEEAVDDSQLPKDRFSAERLKGVDSTLKIQPAELGDSAVYLCASSPRRDLAKNIQYFGAGTRLSVL.

The genes are TRBV5-1 and TRBJ2-4; 7 bases are a match to TRBD1. The CDR3 is 16 residues long. Germline-derived CDR1 and CDR2 are SGHRS and YFSETQ. Germline trimming cut 4 bases from V and 0 bases from J; bases unmatched to any gene: 7. The CDR3 bases are TGCGCCAGCAGCGCAGGGACAGTACTAGCCAAAAACATTCAGTACTTC. It is translated as CASSAGTVLAKNIQYF.

This clone has just one count. The chain couples TRBV7-8 to TRBJ2-2; a possible D gene is TRBD2 (5 bases). The V end lost 2 bases, the J end lost 1 base, and 14 bases lay between the germline ends. Germline V gene sequence: CDR1 SGHVS, CDR2 FQNEAQ. This CDR3 has 17 residues. The CDR3 sequence: CASSLPPWRQNTGELFF. CDR3 bases: TGTGCCAGCAGCTTACCGCCGTGGAGGCAGAACACCGGGGAGCTGTTTTTT.

This clone was picked up a small number of times. This chain links TRBV5-6 with TRBJ2-7, with TRBD1 identical over 10 bases. Per the germline V gene, CDR1 is SGHDT and CDR2 is YYEEEE. With 3 bases clipped from V and 1 base from J, the junction kept 1 base outside the gene matches. The CDR3 totals 14 residues. The CDR3 DNA reads as TGTGCCAGCAGCTGGACAGGGGGGTCCTACGAGCAGTACTTC. Translation gives CASSWTGGSYEQYF.

V gene TRBV11-3 combines with J gene TRBJ2-3; 9 nucleotides line up with TRBD2. V lost 8 bases and J lost 1; bases outside the gene matches: 7. The CDR3 extends over 15 amino acids. Germline CDR1 is SGHNT and CDR2 is YENEEA. CDR3 sequence reads: CASSTSGGGTDTQYF. CDR3 bases: TGTGCCAGCTCGACTAGCGGAGGAGGCACAGATACGCAGTATTTT.

The chain has TRBV7-2 and TRBJ1-5; possibly TRBD1 for D (6 bases). V was clipped by 5 bases and J by 2 bases, with 13 bases between them. This CDR3 has 15 residues. In germline, CDR1 is SGHTA, CDR2 FQGNSA. Here the CDR3 reads CASSPTGGGNQPQHF. CDR3 coding DNA: TGTGCCAGCAGCCCGACAGGCGGCGGCAATCAGCCCCAGCATTTT.

This sequence joins TRBV18 and TRBJ1-1, with D possibly matching TRBD1 (6 bases). Trimming removed 1 base at V and 4 bases at J, with 16 bases between. Germline V lookup: CDR1 KGHSH, CDR2 LQKENI. The CDR3 is 16 residues long. The CDR3 region has the DNA TGTGCCAGCTCACCACGGGGAGCGACAGGACCCACTGAAGCTTTCTTT. Translating it yields CASSPRGATGPTEAFF.

The rearrangement uses TRBV5-4 and TRBJ1-3; 9 bases line up with TRBD1. The J segment lost 2 bases and the V segment lost 3 bases, leaving 3 bases of the junction unmatched. Germline V gene data show CDR1 as SGHNT and CDR2 as YYREEE (reference sequence). The CDR3 runs to 15 residues. Here the CDR3 reads CASSSRTGAGNTIYF. In nucleotides, the CDR3 is TGTGCCAGCAGCTCGCGGACAGGGGCTGGAAACACCATATATTTT.

V and J are TRBV19 and TRBJ1-1; D possibly corresponds to TRBD1 (5 bases). The CDR3 length is 13 residues. V was cut by 6 bases and J by 4 bases, with 12 bases left in between. In germline, CDR1 is LNHDA, CDR2 SQIVND (reference sequence). Here the CDR3 DNA reads TGTGCCAGTAGAACCCAGGGAGGCACTGAAGCTTTCTTT. Its translation is CASRTQGGTEAFF.

The chain is built from TRBV11-3 and TRBJ2-1; the match to TRBD1 covers 7 bases. The CDR3 runs 12 residues. V trimming: 10 bases; J trimming: 9 bases; junction bases outside the gene matches: 9. CDR1 SGHNT and CDR2 YENEEA come from the germline V gene. Written as DNA, the CDR3 is TGTGCCACAGAAGGGGGCCCCGGTGAGCAGTTCTTC. Protein product: CATEGGPGEQFF.

The V gene is TRBV27, the J gene TRBJ2-1, with 7 bases fitting TRBD2. This CDR3 spans 15 amino acids. V lost 3 bases, J lost 8 bases, and 10 bases stayed unmatched. CDR1 MNHEY and CDR2 SMNVEV come from the germline V gene (reference sequence). The DNA for the CDR3 is TGTGCCAGCAGTTTTTATGCGGGAGTGGTCGATGAGCAGTTCTTC. Protein: CASSFYAGVVDEQFF.

The rearrangement joins TRBV5-1 to TRBJ2-7; 10 bases match TRBD1. Germline CDR1 reads SGHRS; CDR2 reads YFSETQ. Trimming removed 4 bases from V and 3 bases from J; junction bases left unmatched: 7. The CDR3 consists of 15 residues. The CDR3 DNA follows: TGCGCCAGCAGCGATCCGGGACAGGGGAACTACGAGCAGTACTTC. Amino acid sequence: CASSDPGQGNYEQYF.

The V gene is TRBV27, the J gene TRBJ1-6; D perhaps matches TRBD1 (5 bases). Germline V gene lookup returns CDR1 MNHEY and CDR2 SMNVEV (reference sequence). Trimming took 1 base from V and 9 from J, leaving 10 bases between them. There are 14 residues in the CDR3. The CDR3 nucleotides are TGTGCCAGCAGTTTATTGACCGGGGGTTCACCCCTCCACTTT. It specifies CASSLLTGGSPLHF.

This clone was seen more than once but under ten times. V gene TRBV9 combines with J gene TRBJ1-4, with D hard to call. Germline assignment: CDR1 SGDLS and CDR2 YYNGEE. V lost 10 bases to trimming and J lost 4 bases, with 11 bases between them. The CDR3 length is 12 residues. DNA for the CDR3: TGTGCCGCCCGGGATTGTAATGAAAAACTGTTTTTT. It is translated as CAARDCNEKLFF. Based on the CDR3 plus reference TRBV9 and TRBJ1-4, the full variable domain is DSGVTQTPKHLITATGQRVTLRCSPRSGDLSVYWYQQSLDQGLQFLIQYYNGEERAKGNILERFSAQQFPDLHSELNLSSLELGDSALYFCAARDCNEKLFFGSGTQLSVL.

This chain links TRBV24-1 with TRBJ2-7; tentatively, D is TRBD1 (5 bases). The CDR3 runs 15 residues. Germline V gives CDR1 KGHDR, CDR2 SFDVKD. The germline V and J ends were trimmed by 4 bases and 5 bases, with 17 bases remaining between them. The CDR3 here is CATSDPGANFDEQYF. The CDR3 DNA reads TGTGCCACCAGTGACCCTGGGGCTAATTTCGACGAGCAGTACTTC.

This clone is a singleton in its sample. The chain carries TRBV19 and TRBJ2-2, with D perhaps TRBD2 (6 bases). The CDR3 extends over 16 amino acids. Germline V lookup: CDR1 LNHDA, CDR2 SQIVND (reference sequence). The V gene lost 0 bases and the J gene lost 4 bases, with 12 bases spanning the gap. The CDR3 spells CASSIDFRGGTGELFF. Here the CDR3 DNA reads TGTGCCAGTAGTATAGATTTTCGGGGAGGCACCGGGGAGCTGTTTTTT.

The rearrangement uses TRBV3-1 (or the pseudogene TRBV3-2) and TRBJ1-2; 8 bases are shared with TRBD1. The CDR3 sequence is 12 residues long. V lost 8 bases to trimming and J lost 4 bases; unmatched junction nucleotides: 3. The germline gives CDR1 LGHDT, CDR2 YNNKEL (reference sequence). CDR3 in amino acids: CASLGQGYGYTF. Written as DNA, the CDR3 is TGTGCCAGCCTCGGACAGGGCTATGGCTACACCTTC.

The V gene is TRBV5-1, the J gene TRBJ2-7, with 7 bases identical to TRBD1. Trimming at V came to 5 bases and at J to 4 bases, leaving 12 bases not matched to a gene. The CDR3 has 15 residues. CDR1 and CDR2 (germline): SGHRS, YFSETQ. The CDR3 nucleotides read TGCGCCAGCAGTTTGACAGGGAATAAGGGATACGAGCAGTACTTC. Residues: CASSLTGNKGYEQYF. Drawing the rest from reference TRBV5-1 and TRBJ2-7, the complete variable domain is KAGVTQTPRYLIKTRGQQVTLSCSPISGHRSVSWYQQTPGQGLQFLFEYFSETQRNKGNFPGRFSGRQFSNSRSEMNVSTLELGDSALYLCASSLTGNKGYEQYFGPGTRLTVT.